The rows below give T cell receptor beta chains drawn from one sample of a study of radiotherapy plus CTLA-4 blockade in lung cancer. Profiling relied on immunoSEQ multiplex PCR, and the TCRdb table lists in-frame clones only, not all of them. This table holds around 130,000 clones, 75% to 90% found once. Here the sequenced sample was peripheral blood, taken from a patient treated with radiotherapy plus ipilimumab. The receptors come from a human donor with non-small cell lung cancer that progressed on radiotherapy plus ipilimumab. Both conserved end residues are part of each CDR3. A D gene is named only where the DNA matches it firmly. Size is omitted from some rows. Given values are once, few, many or a class for expanded clones.

clone_size j_call d_call v_call cdr3_aa cdr3_nt
. TRBJ1-1 . TRBV15 CATSSNTEAFF TGTGCCACCAGCAGTAACACTGAAGCTTTCTTT
. TRBJ2-3 . TRBV9 CASSVDPSTDTQYF TGTGCCAGCAGCGTAGATCCCAGCACAGATACGCAGTATTTT
. TRBJ2-1 . TRBV2 CASSRSLYNEQFF TGTGCCAGCAGCAGGAGCCTCTACAATGAGCAGTTCTTC
. TRBJ2-7 . TRBV7-2 CASSPQRTAGEQYF TGTGCCAGCAGCCCCCAACGGACAGCGGGGGAGCAGTACTTC
once TRBJ2-1 . TRBV21-1 CASSKGTSRFPNNEQFF TGTGCCAGCAGCAAAGGGACTAGTCGCTTCCCAAACAATGAGCAGTTCTTC
once TRBJ2-1 . TRBV14 CASSQAVGFSYNEQFF TGTGCCAGCAGCCAAGCGGTGGGGTTCTCCTACAATGAGCAGTTCTTC
once TRBJ1-2 . TRBV30 CAYNRANYGYTF TGTGCCTATAACAGGGCTAACTATGGCTACACCTTC
. TRBJ1-2 TRBD1 TRBV4-2 CASSQAGQGAQYYGYTF TGTGCCAGCAGCCAAGCGGGACAGGGGGCTCAGTACTATGGCTACACCTTC
. TRBJ2-5 . TRBV6-5 CASSYRETQYF TGTGCCAGCAGTTACCGAGAGACCCAGTACTTC
. TRBJ2-1 . TRBV29-1 CSVKVGGTGNEQFF TGCAGCGTCAAAGTGGGAGGAACGGGAAATGAGCAGTTCTTC
. TRBJ1-1 TRBD1 TRBV6-5 CASSYGQGGTEAFF TGTGCCAGCAGTTACGGACAGGGTGGCACTGAAGCTTTCTTT
once TRBJ2-3 TRBD2 TRBV20-1 CSAPTGGTQYF TGCAGTGCCCCGACGGGAGGTACGCAGTATTTT
few TRBJ1-3 . TRBV5-8 CASTLYGSSSGNTIYF TGTGCCAGCACCCTTTACGGTAGTTCATCCGGAAACACCATATATTTT
. TRBJ2-7 TRBD1 TRBV7-9 CASSDIRQGTDEQYF TGTGCCAGCAGCGATATTAGACAGGGTACCGACGAGCAGTACTTC
. TRBJ1-4 . TRBV7-8 CASSSQRAKGTTNEKLFF TGTGCCAGCAGCTCACAGCGAGCAAAGGGAACAACTAATGAAAAACTGTTTTTT
. TRBJ1-1 . TRBV6-4 CASSAWTNTEAFF TGTGCCAGCAGTGCCTGGACGAACACTGAAGCTTTCTTT
. TRBJ2-2 . TRBV27 CASSKPSGELFF TGTGCCAGCAGTAAACCCTCGGGTGAGCTGTTTTTT
. TRBJ1-5 . TRBV2 CASSEQPAVPQHF TGTGCCAGCAGTGAACAGCCGGCCGTGCCCCAGCATTTT
. TRBJ2-1 TRBD2 TRBV12-5 CASGFPGLAGNEQFF TGTGCTAGTGGTTTCCCGGGACTAGCGGGCAATGAGCAGTTCTTC
. TRBJ1-5 . TRBV2 CASSSLHQPQHF TGTGCCAGCAGCTCTTTGCATCAGCCCCAGCATTTT
once TRBJ1-1 . TRBV18 CASSRYLNRQKSNTEAFF TGTGCCAGCTCACGCTACCTAAACCGACAGAAATCGAACACTGAAGCTTTCTTT
. TRBJ1-2 TRBD1 TRBV9 CASSIGTDLYGYTF TGTGCCAGCAGCATAGGGACAGACCTTTATGGCTACACCTTC
. TRBJ2-2 . TRBV5-1 CASSPSGLTTGELFF TGCGCCAGCAGCCCATCGGGACTTACCACCGGGGAGCTGTTTTTT
. TRBJ1-1 . TRBV28 CASRNPEGWENTEAFF TGTGCCAGCAGGAACCCCGAGGGATGGGAGAACACTGAAGCTTTCTTT
. TRBJ2-7 . TRBV5-4 CASHKGGGGNYEQYF TGTGCCAGCCACAAAGGGGGAGGCGGTAACTACGAGCAGTACTTC
. TRBJ2-7 . TRBV2 CASSEDRAVGYEQYF TGTGCCAGCAGTGAAGACAGGGCGGTAGGATACGAGCAGTACTTC
. TRBJ2-2 . TRBV7-3 CASSLIGGELFF TGTGCCAGCAGCTTAATTGGCGGGGAGCTGTTTTTT
. TRBJ2-7 . TRBV10-1 CASRVPTSYEQYF TGCGCCAGCAGGGTCCCGACCTCCTACGAGCAGTACTTC
. TRBJ2-5 . TRBV14 CASSQSGEGPGRKTQYF TGTGCCAGCAGCCAAAGCGGAGAAGGGCCCGGGAGAAAGACCCAGTACTTC
. TRBJ2-1 TRBD2 TRBV30 CAWSVRTSGTYNEQFF TGTGCCTGGAGTGTCCGGACTAGCGGAACCTACAATGAGCAGTTCTTC
. TRBJ1-5 TRBD1 TRBV4-1 CASSQESGTVSNQPQHF TGCGCCAGCAGCCAAGAATCCGGGACAGTTAGCAATCAGCCCCAGCATTTT
. TRBJ1-1 . TRBV7-3 CASSITGGKATEAFF TGTGCCAGCAGCATAACGGGGGGCAAGGCCACTGAAGCTTTCTTT
. TRBJ2-1 TRBD1 TRBV23-1 CASRTGIHNEQFF TGCGCCAGCCGGACAGGGATCCACAATGAGCAGTTCTTC
. TRBJ1-5 . TRBV11-2 CASSLGEFQPQHF TGTGCCAGCAGCTTAGGAGAATTTCAGCCCCAGCATTTT
. TRBJ2-7 TRBD1 TRBV5-1 CASSLRGQGPNYEQYF TGCGCCAGCAGCTTGAGGGGACAGGGTCCCAACTACGAGCAGTACTTC
. TRBJ2-7 TRBD2 TRBV10-3 CAIGPTSGYEQYF TGTGCCATAGGCCCGACTAGCGGCTACGAGCAGTACTTC
. TRBJ1-4 TRBD1 TRBV27 CASSFYWTGQNEKLFF TGTGCCAGCAGTTTCTATTGGACAGGACAGAATGAAAAACTGTTTTTT
. TRBJ2-7 . TRBV11-3 CASSLVQGGSYEQYF TGTGCCAGCAGCTTAGTGCAGGGGGGCTCCTACGAGCAGTACTTC
. TRBJ1-2 TRBD1 TRBV5-4 CASSPLTGATGGYTF TGTGCCAGCAGCCCCCTGACAGGGGCTACTGGTGGCTACACCTTC
. TRBJ2-7 TRBD2 TRBV9 CASSPTWTSGSYEQYF TGTGCCAGCAGCCCCACGTGGACTAGCGGGAGCTACGAGCAGTACTTC
. TRBJ1-1 . TRBV9 CASSPPTGHNTEAFF TGTGCCAGCAGCCCCCCTACGGGACACAACACTGAAGCTTTCTTT
. TRBJ2-5 . TRBV7-9 CASSSRDTYQETQYF TGTGCCAGCAGCTCCCGGGACACTTACCAAGAGACCCAGTACTTC
. TRBJ2-5 TRBD2 TRBV4-2 CASSQEGPASGTARETQYF TGTGCCAGCAGCCAAGAGGGACCGGCAAGCGGGACCGCTCGGGAGACCCAGTACTTC
. TRBJ2-1 . TRBV6-1 CASQGREDYNEQFF TGTGCCAGCCAGGGCAGGGAAGACTACAATGAGCAGTTCTTC
. TRBJ1-2 . TRBV6-5 CASRQRGIPYGYTF TGTGCCAGCAGGCAAAGAGGAATCCCCTATGGCTACACCTTC
. TRBJ1-5 . TRBV6-1 CASSEAKGGQPQHF TGTGCCAGCAGTGAAGCTAAGGGCGGCCAGCCCCAGCATTTT
. TRBJ2-1 . TRBV15 CATSNPGRFNEQFF TGTGCCACCAGCAACCCTGGACGCTTCAATGAGCAGTTCTTC
. TRBJ2-1 TRBD2 TRBV11-2 CASSGLAGVTVNEQFF TGTGCCAGCAGCGGACTAGCGGGAGTAACCGTGAATGAGCAGTTCTTC
. TRBJ2-7 . TRBV7-9 CASSSNPYEQYF TGTGCCAGCAGCTCGAACCCCTACGAGCAGTACTTC
once TRBJ1-3 . TRBV5-8 CASSWELNTIYF TGTGCCAGCAGTTGGGAATTAAACACCATATATTTT
. TRBJ2-1 TRBD2 TRBV30 CACGGSNEQFF TGTGCCTGTGGCGGGAGTAATGAGCAGTTCTTC
. TRBJ2-7 TRBD2 TRBV27 CASSPFPLAGAGYEQYF TGTGCCAGCAGTCCCTTCCCACTAGCGGGAGCTGGCTACGAGCAGTACTTC
. TRBJ1-1 TRBD1 TRBV5-1 CASTRQGGMNTEAFF TGCGCCAGCACTAGACAGGGTGGGATGAACACTGAAGCTTTCTTT
. TRBJ1-1 . TRBV30 CAWSVGTEAFF TGTGCCTGGAGTGTAGGTACTGAAGCTTTCTTT